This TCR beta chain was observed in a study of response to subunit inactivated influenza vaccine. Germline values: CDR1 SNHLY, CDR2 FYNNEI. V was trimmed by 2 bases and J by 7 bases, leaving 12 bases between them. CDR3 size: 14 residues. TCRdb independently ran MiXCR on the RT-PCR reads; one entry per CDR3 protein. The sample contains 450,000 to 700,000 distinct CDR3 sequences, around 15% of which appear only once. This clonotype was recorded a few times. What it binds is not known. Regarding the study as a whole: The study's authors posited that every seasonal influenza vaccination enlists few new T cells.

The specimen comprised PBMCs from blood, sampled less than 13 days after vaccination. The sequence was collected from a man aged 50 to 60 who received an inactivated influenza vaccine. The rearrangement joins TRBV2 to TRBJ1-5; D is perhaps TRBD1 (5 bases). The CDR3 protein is CASSENGARQPQHF. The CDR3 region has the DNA TGTGCCAGCAGTGAAAACGGGGCTCGGCAGCCCCAGCATTTT.